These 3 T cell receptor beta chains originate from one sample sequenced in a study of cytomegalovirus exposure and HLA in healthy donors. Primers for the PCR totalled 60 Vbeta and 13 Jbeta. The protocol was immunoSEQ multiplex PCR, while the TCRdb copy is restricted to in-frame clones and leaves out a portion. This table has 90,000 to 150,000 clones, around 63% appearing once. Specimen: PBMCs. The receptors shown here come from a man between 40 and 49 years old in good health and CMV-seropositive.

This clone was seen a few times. The CDR3 loop reads CASATPGGLYEQYF. CDR3 coding DNA: TGTGCCAGCGCAACGCCCGGGGGTCTCTACGAGCAGTACTTC. The rearrangement uses TRBV28 and TRBJ2-7; a possible D gene is TRBD2 (6 bases). V lost 8 bases to trimming and J lost 3 bases, with 17 bases between them. The length of the CDR3 is 14 residues. The germline V gene has CDR1 MDHEN and CDR2 SYDVKM.

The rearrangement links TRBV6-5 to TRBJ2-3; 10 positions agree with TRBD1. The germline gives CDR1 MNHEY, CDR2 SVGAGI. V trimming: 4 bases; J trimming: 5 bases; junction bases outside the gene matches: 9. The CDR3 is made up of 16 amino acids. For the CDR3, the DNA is TGTGCCAGCAGTTCTGCCGGGACAGGGGAGGGAGATACGCAGTATTTT. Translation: CASSSAGTGEGDTQYF.

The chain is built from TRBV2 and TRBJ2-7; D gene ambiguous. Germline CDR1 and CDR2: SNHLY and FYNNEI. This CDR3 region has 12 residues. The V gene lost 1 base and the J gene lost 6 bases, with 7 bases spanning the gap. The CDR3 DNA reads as TGTGCCAGCAGTGAAGGAGCCACCGAGCAGTACTTC. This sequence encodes CASSEGATEQYF.